These 16 T cell receptor beta chains were all obtained from the same sample, sequenced in a study of neurological immune-mediated disorders. TCRdb redid the calling of the 5' RACE reads with MiXCR, one entry per CDR3 protein. This sample has some 70,000 distinct CDR3 sequences, with 3% to 4% found just once. The sequenced sample was PBMCs. These receptors were obtained from a man aged 35 to 55 with multiple sclerosis.

In this sample, this clonotype turned up many times. The CDR3 spells CASSDRGNEQYF. The CDR3 DNA reads TGTGCCAGCAGCGACAGGGGAAATGAGCAGTACTTC. The V gene is TRBV7-9, the J gene TRBJ2-7, with 8 bases fitting TRBD1. The CDR3 sequence is 12 residues long. Trimming cost V 5 bases and J 7 bases; bases outside gene matches: 4. The V gene's germline CDR1 is SEHNR and CDR2 FQNEAQ (reference sequence).

This clonotype occurred many times. The chain is built from TRBV5-1 and TRBJ2-3; 8 positions match TRBD2. The CDR3 is 17 residues long. CDR1 SGHRS and CDR2 YFSETQ come from the germline V gene. The V and J ends lost 0 bases and 3 bases, in that order; junction bases with no gene match: 9. CDR3 region: CASSLAGAGGRTDTQYF. CDR3 sequence (DNA): TGCGCCAGCAGCTTGGCAGGGGCGGGGGGAAGGACAGATACGCAGTATTTT.

This clonotype was recorded many times. The gene calls are TRBV5-6 and TRBJ1-2; TRBD1 matches at 9 bases. The CDR3 sequence is 16 residues long. V dropped 4 bases and J dropped 3; count of bases not matched to a gene: 10. In germline, CDR1 is SGHDT, CDR2 YYEEEE. The CDR3 loop is CASSPKPGQGYYGYTF. CDR3 nucleotide sequence: TGTGCCAGCAGCCCTAAACCGGGACAGGGATACTATGGCTACACCTTC.

V gene TRBV10-3 combines with J gene TRBJ2-5; no clear D gene. This CDR3 has 13 residues. CDR1 and CDR2 (germline): ENHRY, SYGVKD. Here the CDR3 DNA reads TGTACCTTCAGTGAACGAGGTAGAGAGACCCAGTACTTC. It translates to CTFSERGRETQYF.

This clonotype came up many times. This chain uses TRBV5-1 with TRBJ2-1, with 9 bases lining up with TRBD2. The CDR3 runs to 14 residues. V gave up 0 bases and J gave up 8 bases; unmatched junction bases: 3. In germline, CDR1 is SGHRS, CDR2 YFSETQ. DNA for the CDR3: TGCGCCAGCAGCTTGGTAGCGGGAGTAGATGAGCAGTTCTTC. As protein: CASSLVAGVDEQFF.

At least ten counts were recorded for this clonotype. This chain connects TRBV7-8 to TRBJ2-7; D assignment may be TRBD1 or TRBD2 (6 bases each). The CDR3 runs to 12 residues. The germline V gene has CDR1 SGHVS and CDR2 FQNEAQ. Between the trimmed V and J ends, which lost 5 bases and 7 bases, there was a span of 12 bases. DNA for the CDR3: TGTGCCAGCAGCGCGGGACACGAGGAGCAGTACTTC. Its protein product is CASSAGHEEQYF.

This clonotype was picked up many times. This chain uses TRBV15 with TRBJ2-1, with D unresolved. The CDR3 is 12 amino acids. V was shortened by 3 bases and J by 4 bases, with 4 bases between the two germline ends. In germline, CDR1 is LNHNV, CDR2 YYDKDF (reference sequence). CDR3 sequence reads: CATSSDYNEQFF. The CDR3 DNA reads TGTGCCACCAGCAGTGATTACAATGAGCAGTTCTTC.

In this sample, this clonotype turned up many times. V is TRBV5-1 and J is TRBJ2-2; weak D call: TRBD2 (5 bases). The V gene's germline CDR1 is SGHRS and CDR2 YFSETQ. The V gene lost 0 bases and the J gene lost 0 bases, with 6 bases spanning the gap. The CDR3 covers 15 residues. CDR3 sequence: CASSLETTNTGELFF. The CDR3 DNA sequence: TGCGCCAGCAGCTTGGAGACTACGAACACCGGGGAGCTGTTTTTT.

This clonotype was counted ten times or more. The chain has TRBV5-1 and TRBJ2-1; a possible D gene is TRBD1 (5 bases). This CDR3 is built from 13 residues. V lost 4 bases and J lost 3, with 8 bases in between. Germline V CDR1 and CDR2: SGHRS, YFSETQ. In DNA, the CDR3 is TGCGCCAGCAGCAAAGACAGCTACAATGAGCAGTTCTTC. Translating it yields CASSKDSYNEQFF. The full variable domain, its missing parts supplied by reference TRBV5-1 and TRBJ2-1, is KAGVTQTPRYLIKTRGQQVTLSCSPISGHRSVSWYQQTPGQGLQFLFEYFSETQRNKGNFPGRFSGRQFSNSRSEMNVSTLELGDSALYLCASSKDSYNEQFFGPGTRLTVL.

This clonotype occurred a few times. The CDR3 protein is CASREDRGRYEQFF. The CDR3 region has the DNA TGTGCCAGCAGGGAAGACAGGGGGCGATATGAGCAGTTCTTC. V and J are TRBV25-1 and TRBJ2-1, with 10 nucleotides matching TRBD1. CDR3 length equals 14 residues. CDR1 and CDR2 from the germline V gene are MGHDK and SYGVNS. The ends lost 6 bases at V and 8 bases at J; junction bases unmatched: 7.

Many counts were recorded for this clonotype. The CDR3 region has the DNA TGCAGTGCTAGGGCCCCCGGCACAGATACGCAGTATTTT. This translates into CSARAPGTDTQYF. The V and J genes are TRBV20-1 and TRBJ2-3; no reliable D call. CDR1 DFQATT and CDR2 SNEGSKA come from the germline V gene (reference sequence). V dropped 3 bases and J dropped 1 base, with 8 bases sitting between them. This CDR3 spans 13 amino acids.

This clonotype occurred many times. V gene TRBV5-1 combines with J gene TRBJ2-1; 7 bases line up with TRBD2. The CDR3 length is 15 residues. CDR1 and CDR2 (germline): SGHRS, YFSETQ. After removal of 0 bases from V and 2 bases from J, the junction contained 2 bases not matched to a gene. The CDR3 DNA follows: TGCGCCAGCAGCTTGGTAGCGGGCCCCTACAATGAGCAGTTCTTC. Translation: CASSLVAGPYNEQFF. The variable domain in full, completed from reference TRBV5-1 and TRBJ2-1, reads KAGVTQTPRYLIKTRGQQVTLSCSPISGHRSVSWYQQTPGQGLQFLFEYFSETQRNKGNFPGRFSGRQFSNSRSEMNVSTLELGDSALYLCASSLVAGPYNEQFFGPGTRLTVL.

This clonotype occurred many times. This chain joins TRBV7-8 and TRBJ2-2, with no clear D. The germline V gene has CDR1 SGHVS and CDR2 FQNEAQ. The CDR3 is 12 residues long. The germline V and J ends were trimmed by 5 bases and 8 bases, with 9 bases remaining between them. The CDR3 DNA reads TGTGCCAGCAGCCCTCCGGAGGGGGAGCTGTTTTTT. Protein sequence: CASSPPEGELFF.

This clonotype was seen many times. CDR3 DNA sequence: TGTGCCAGCCGACGGGTTGGGGATAAGGAGCAGTTCTTC. As protein: CASRRVGDKEQFF. The chain uses TRBV2 and TRBJ2-1; D call uncertain. This CDR3 contains 13 residues. Germline assignment: CDR1 SNHLY and CDR2 FYNNEI. Trimming removed 8 bases at V and 10 bases at J, with 18 bases between.

This clonotype was counted ten times or more. The V gene is TRBV12-3 or TRBV12-4, the J gene TRBJ1-5; D is undetermined. Trimming left V 6 bases short and J 0 bases short, with 12 bases between. The CDR3 has 15 amino acids. This CDR3 reads CASSKQDGSNQPQHF. CDR3 sequence (DNA): TGTGCCAGCAGCAAGCAGGACGGTAGCAATCAGCCCCAGCATTTT.

This clonotype was seen ten or more times. This chain connects TRBV20-1 to TRBJ1-2, with 12 bases lining up with TRBD1. The CDR3 runs to 18 residues. CDR1 and CDR2 (germline): DFQATT, SNEGSKA (reference sequence). J lost 5 bases, V lost 3 bases, and 16 bases had no gene match. The CDR3 loop reads CSARGPGQGALQRYGYTF. CDR3 nucleotides: TGCAGTGCTAGGGGGCCGGGACAGGGGGCCCTCCAGCGGTATGGCTACACCTTC.